This T cell receptor (beta chain) was recovered during a study of CD8 T cells in Susac syndrome (dated by TCRdb to the late 2010s). A note on the overall study: Among the Susac syndrome patients who were sequenced, clinically active disease was present in 5 or 6 and clinical remission was observed in eight. At blood withdrawal, Susac syndrome patients were either therapy-naive, taking corticosteroids (in some cases with IVIg as well), or taking IVIg alone. Whether CD8+ T cell activation and differentiation in Susac syndrome was antigen driven was tested using repertoire sequencing. CD8+ T cell repertoire clonality was compared between about a dozen healthy donors, some 14 Susac syndrome patients and 15 multiple sclerosis patients. Points the paper makes about the study in general: Some 17 Susac-specific public clones were identified in the total CD8+ repertoire, and roughly five Susac-specific public clones were identified in the CD8+ TEMRA repertoire. Clonal expansion was observed in Susac syndrome CD8+ repertoires, with the highest expansion in CD8+ TEMRA cells and greater expansion in clinically active than in remitting patients. The TCR sequencing and HLA analysis was acknowledged to have included a relatively small number of individuals.

A distance of 12 bases separates the germline ends of V and J, which lose 0 bases and 0 bases respectively. Sequences DFQATT (CDR1) and SNEGSKA (CDR2) are obtained from the germline V gene (reference sequence). Measured from the cysteine to the phenylalanine, the CDR3 is 16 residues long. Just the 48-base CDR3 DNA is kept, in frame starting at base 1. Remarks on this clonotype: Its binding antigen is unknown. No qualities accompany the bases; no much larger clone lies one base away.

High-throughput TCR beta sequencing profiled peripheral blood CD8+ and CD4+ T cells from healthy donors, Susac syndrome patients and multiple sclerosis patients. Susac syndrome patients met recently defined diagnostic criteria for definite or probable disease. Bulk CD8+ and CD4+ T cells were purified by magnetic negative isolation, while CD8+ TEMRA cells were enriched using FACS. Blood was collected in EDTA tubes and processed within 24 hours, with PBMCs isolated through density gradient centrifugation. PBMCs intended for TCR sequencing were cryopreserved in liquid nitrogen and were subsequently thawed in a 37 degrees C water bath. A purity of at least 90% was achieved for sorted or isolated CD4+, CD8+ and CD8+ TEMRA cells. RNA was extracted with the RNeasy kit and roughly 0.45 to 1 ug was reverse transcribed using random hexamers. TCR beta CDR3 regions were amplified with the immunoSEQ multiplex PCR assay covering 54 Vbeta and 13 Jbeta segments. PCR amplification bias was corrected by using a synthetic template baseline for primer optimization and computational correction. On the study's bioinformatics: Only productive sequences were kept, with reads annotated to V, D and J genes according to IMGT and analyzed in immunoSEQ Analyzer. Clonality was computed as one minus Shannon entropy normalized by log2 of the number of productive unique sequences. For each patient and control, public and private clones were evaluated within the 100 most prevalent clones. Clones were defined as Susac-specific when absent from the healthy and MS cohorts, from roughly 1,100 published viral clones and from other ImmuneACCESS disease sequences. Starting from the raw public reads, TCRdb applied fastp trimming at Q25, assembled clones with MiXCR and retained in-frame beta chains. Identical CDR3 proteins give one entry, which carries the most common genes and DNA. The V and J calls were not made by the authors but by TCRdb's processing. The sample table lists about 120,000 distinct CDR3 sequences, around 94% of them with a count of one. The biggest ten clones account for about 0.2% of the sample.

This receptor was taken from a human donor with Susac syndrome. The rearranged chain carries TRBV20-1 and TRBJ1-3, with no D gene named confidently. The sample comprised CD8+ T cells from PBMCs. The CDR3 here reads CSARDRRVSSGNTIYF. The DNA sequence is as follows: TGCAGTGCTAGAGATCGAAGGGTGAGCTCTGGAAACACCATATATTTT.